These 19 T cell receptor beta chains came from one sample sequenced in a study of blood T cells in healthy people across ages. Together with a sample-barcoded 5' primer, a J-beta primer mix was included in a second PCR lasting roughly 6 to 12 cycles. TCRdb re-called the 5' RACE reads with MiXCR, one entry per CDR3 protein. The sample yields approximately 350,000 distinct CDR3 sequences, 52% seen once. The sample was blood. The receptors derive from a man aged 55 to 70 in good health.

This rearrangement joins TRBV12-3 or TRBV12-4 to TRBJ2-5, with 9 bases identical to TRBD2. CDR3 length equals 17 residues. The V gene end was trimmed by 5 bases and the J gene end by 7 bases; junction bases not matched to a gene: 17. Here the CDR3 reads CASSGASGATIAGTQYF. The CDR3 bases are TGTGCCAGCAGTGGCGCTAGCGGGGCTACCATAGCAGGGACCCAGTACTTC.

This clonotype has more than one count but fewer than ten. The gene calls are TRBV20-1 and TRBJ2-7; no clear D gene. V lost 0 bases and J 3 bases, leaving 15 bases between the germline ends. CDR3 length equals 15 residues. Germline CDR1 DFQATT, CDR2 SNEGSKA (reference sequence). CDR3 protein: CSARDRVEAGYEQYF. For the CDR3, the DNA is TGCAGTGCTAGAGATAGGGTCGAGGCAGGCTACGAGCAGTACTTC.

This sequence joins TRBV30 and TRBJ2-1; D remains unclear. This CDR3 comprises 15 residues. Germline V gene data show CDR1 as GTSNPN and CDR2 as SVGIG (reference sequence). Trimming took off 0 bases at V and 2 bases at J, with 11 bases between the two ends. The CDR3 sequence is CAWSVESEAYNEQFF. The DNA of the CDR3 is TGTGCCTGGAGTGTCGAGAGCGAGGCCTACAATGAGCAGTTCTTC. Drawing the rest from reference TRBV30 and TRBJ2-1, the complete variable domain is SQTIHQWPATLVQPVGSPLSLECTVEGTSNPNLYWYRQAAGRGLQLLFYSVGIGQISSEVPQNLSASRPQDRQFILSSKKLLLSDSGFYLCAWSVESEAYNEQFFGPGTRLTVL.

The chain joins TRBV6-5 to TRBJ2-1; TRBD2 agrees at 10 bases. J was trimmed by 9 bases and V by 2 bases; bases with no gene match: 13. Germline V gives CDR1 MNHEY, CDR2 SVGAGI. The CDR3 is 17 residues long. The CDR3 here is CASSYTKPAGGPSEQFF. The DNA for the CDR3 is TGTGCCAGCAGTTACACCAAACCAGCGGGAGGGCCAAGTGAGCAGTTCTTC.

The chain couples TRBV4-2 to TRBJ2-3; 8 nucleotides line up with TRBD2. The germline V gene has CDR1 LGHNA and CDR2 YNFKEQ. The CDR3 sequence is 15 residues long. V shed 8 bases and J 2 bases; nucleotides not matched to a gene: 9. CDR3 amino acids: CASCSGETTTDTQYF. The CDR3 nucleotides read TGTGCCAGCTGTAGCGGGGAGACCACCACAGATACGCAGTATTTT.

This rearrangement joins TRBV20-1 to TRBJ2-1; D gene unclear. The CDR3 is 15 amino acids. Germline loops: CDR1 DFQATT, CDR2 SNEGSKA (reference sequence). V was clipped by 2 bases and J by 6 bases, with 17 bases between them. The CDR3 loop is CSARNLPNLGNEQFF. The DNA for the CDR3 is TGCAGTGCTAGAAATCTACCAAACCTGGGCAATGAGCAGTTCTTC.

The DNA for the CDR3 is TGCGCCAGCAGCCCGGACGGGACAGGGGTCTCACCCCTCCACTTT. Translation: CASSPDGTGVSPLHF. V is TRBV5-1 and J is TRBJ1-6; 10 bases match TRBD1. The germline gives CDR1 SGHRS, CDR2 YFSETQ. Trimming at V came to 4 bases and at J to 10 bases, leaving 8 bases not matched to a gene. CDR3 size: 15 residues. Full variable domain (rest looked up from reference TRBV5-1 and TRBJ1-6): KAGVTQTPRYLIKTRGQQVTLSCSPISGHRSVSWYQQTPGQGLQFLFEYFSETQRNKGNFPGRFSGRQFSNSRSEMNVSTLELGDSALYLCASSPDGTGVSPLHFGNGTRLTVT.

This clonotype was picked up a small number of times. The V and J genes are TRBV7-2 and TRBJ2-7; 7 nucleotides match TRBD1. Germline V gives CDR1 SGHTA, CDR2 FQGNSA. Germline trimming cut 4 bases from V and 4 bases from J; bases unmatched to any gene: 10. The length of the CDR3 is 15 residues. CDR3 protein: CASSSRQGSPYEQYF. CDR3 bases: TGTGCCAGCAGCTCCCGACAGGGATCTCCTTACGAGCAGTACTTC.

This chain joins TRBV11-2 and TRBJ2-1; the D gene is possibly TRBD2 (6 bases). The CDR3 consists of 15 residues. V lost 1 base to trimming and J lost 7 bases, with 14 bases between them. Germline-derived CDR1 and CDR2 are SGHAT and FQNNGV. The CDR3 loop reads CASSLVDLGGNEQFF. The CDR3 DNA sequence: TGTGCCAGCAGCTTAGTCGACCTTGGGGGGAATGAGCAGTTCTTC. The full variable domain, completed using reference TRBV11-2 and TRBJ2-1, is EAGVAQSPRYKIIEKRQSVAFWCNPISGHATLYWYQQILGQGPKLLIQFQNNGVVDDSQLPKDRFSAERLKGVDSTLKIQPAKLEDSAVYLCASSLVDLGGNEQFFGPGTRLTVL.

In this sample, this clonotype turned up once. J is TRBJ1-2 and V is TRBV29-1; a weak D match, TRBD1 (6 bases). In germline, CDR1 is SQVTM, CDR2 ANQGSEA. V shed 4 bases and J shed 5 bases, with 11 bases lying between them. This CDR3 contains 12 residues. The CDR3 is CSVAGGSYGYTF. The DNA of the CDR3 is TGCAGCGTTGCGGGGGGCAGTTATGGCTACACCTTC.

This chain joins TRBV25-1 and TRBJ2-1, with D perhaps assigned TRBD1 or TRBD2 (7 bases each). CDR3 size: 15 residues. Trimming left V 8 bases short and J 8 bases short, with 22 bases between. The germline V gene has CDR1 MGHDK and CDR2 SYGVNS. CDR3 protein: CASEGAGARGDEQFF. The CDR3 region has the DNA TGTGCCAGCGAGGGTGCGGGGGCCAGGGGGGATGAGCAGTTCTTC.

V and J are TRBV4-2 and TRBJ2-7, with no clear D. Trimming removed 5 bases at V and 0 bases at J, with 14 bases between. This CDR3 region has 15 residues. Germline CDR1 LGHNA, CDR2 YNFKEQ. The CDR3 coding sequence is TGTGCCAGCAGCGACACTGGCCTCCTCTCCTACGAGCAGTACTTC. This codes for CASSDTGLLSYEQYF.

The chain carries TRBV6-1 and TRBJ1-1; D is unresolved. Germline V gene sequence: CDR1 MNHNS, CDR2 SASEGT. The V end lost 0 bases, the J end lost 7 bases, and 3 bases lay between the germline ends. The CDR3 spans 11 residues. CDR3 sequence: CASSEASEAFF. The DNA of the CDR3 is TGTGCCAGCAGTGAAGCTAGTGAAGCTTTCTTT.

This clonotype was counted only a few times. The chain links TRBV7-2 to TRBJ2-3; D gene ambiguous. V gave up 2 bases and J gave up 3 bases, with 12 bases separating them. The CDR3 runs 15 residues. Germline CDR1 SGHTA, CDR2 FQGNSA. The chain's CDR3 is CASSLRSLVTDTQYF. The CDR3 DNA is TGTGCCAGCAGCTTAAGGTCACTGGTAACAGATACGCAGTATTTT. The whole variable domain, filled in from reference TRBV7-2 and TRBJ2-3, reads GAGVSQSPSNKVTEKGKDVELRCDPISGHTALYWYRQSLGQGLEFLIYFQGNSAPDKSGLPSDRFSAERTGGSVSTLTIQRTQQEDSAVYLCASSLRSLVTDTQYFGPGTRLTVL.

The chain joins TRBV29-1 to TRBJ2-6; D gene uncertain. Germline-derived CDR1 and CDR2 are SQVTM and ANQGSEA. There are 14 residues in the CDR3. Trimming removed 4 bases from V and 5 bases from J, with 12 bases in between. Here the CDR3 reads CSVALGLRANVLTF. Here the CDR3 DNA reads TGCAGCGTTGCCCTCGGGCTGCGGGCCAACGTCCTGACTTTC.

The chain uses TRBV18 and TRBJ2-1, with no clear D. V lost 1 base and J lost 8, with 15 bases in between. The CDR3 sequence is 15 residues long. CDR1 and CDR2 (germline): KGHSH, LQKENI. In nucleotides, the CDR3 is TGTGCCAGCTCACCACGGGAAAAGGCCGGCCATGAGCAGTTCTTC. The encoded protein is CASSPREKAGHEQFF. Based on the CDR3 plus reference TRBV18 and TRBJ2-1, the full variable domain is NAGVMQNPRHLVRRRGQEARLRCSPMKGHSHVYWYRQLPEEGLKFMVYLQKENIIDESGMPKERFSAEFPKEGPSILRIQQVVRGDSAAYFCASSPREKAGHEQFFGPGTRLTVL.

V usage is TRBV6-2 or TRBV6-3 and J usage is TRBJ1-5, with TRBD1 identical over 9 bases. The J segment lost 7 bases and the V segment lost 5 bases, leaving 6 bases of the junction unmatched. The CDR3 loop spans 14 amino acids. Germline lookup yields CDR1 MNHEY and CDR2 SVGEGT. CDR3 protein: CASSLQGARQPQHF. The CDR3 DNA reads TGTGCCAGCAGTCTACAGGGGGCCCGGCAGCCCCAGCATTTT.

Here the CDR3 reads CASGGPRQFF. CDR3 DNA sequence: TGTGCCAGCGGGGGACCGCGGCAGTTCTTC. The rearrangement links TRBV12-3 or TRBV12-4 to TRBJ2-1; D might be TRBD1 or TRBD2, each matching 5 bases. Deletions cut 8 bases from V and 12 bases from J, with 11 bases between. The CDR3 is made up of 10 amino acids.

The rearrangement links TRBV3-1 to TRBJ2-1; 7 bases are shared with TRBD2. V lost 6 bases, J lost 0 bases, and 20 bases stayed unmatched. CDR3 length: 20 residues. Germline loops: CDR1 LGHDT, CDR2 YNNKEL (reference sequence). The CDR3 loop reads CASSPVGGGGKVGSYNEQFF. The DNA of the CDR3 is TGTGCCAGCAGTCCGGTTGGGGGGGGTGGTAAGGTCGGCTCCTACAATGAGCAGTTCTTC.